This TCR beta chain was documented in a study of cytomegalovirus exposure and HLA in healthy donors. Background on the study: One earlier analysis, a look at 150 million to 200 million T cells, found some 100 million unique TCR beta sequences. Overall study findings and caveats: The authors later linked a missense DCLRE1C variant to TCR beta V- and J-gene trimming.

The PCR made use of 60 Vbeta and 13 Jbeta primers. The table came from immunoSEQ multiplex PCR; TCRdb's copy has only in-frame clones and leaves some out. This sample has 90,000 to 120,000 clones, with 55% to 75% found just once. This CDR3 region has 15 residues. The V segment lost 5 bases and the J segment 6 bases; nucleotides outside the gene matches: 6. Germline V CDR1 and CDR2: KGHSH, LQKENI. Healthy donors of bone marrow made up the group. As for this clone: Its antigen is as yet unknown.

This chain connects TRBV18 to TRBJ1-5, with 11 bases fitting TRBD1. The source material was PBMCs. The sequence was obtained from a man aged 25-45 years in good health and CMV-seropositive. The CDR3 coding sequence is TGTGCCAGCTCAAGCGGGACAGGGGGACCTCAGCCCCAGCATTTT. Translated: CASSSGTGGPQPQHF.